This TCR beta chain was documented in a study of T-cell memory formation after mild COVID-19. Study at large: The TCR clusters were mostly specific to one donor.

Study-wide results and caveats: Later expanders leaned CD4+, whereas clones that contracted between day 15 and 85 were balanced CD4/CD8. Prior to infection, memory already included some responding clones, suggesting cross-reactive memory joined.

TCRdb used MiXCR to reprocess the 5' RACE reads, holding one entry per CDR3 protein. The sample shows about 400,000 distinct CDR3 sequences, roughly 24% of them seen only once. Details on this clonotype: What it binds is not known.

Sequenced sample: PBMCs or a T cell subset sorted from them (not recorded which). This TCR came from an adult woman who had mild COVID-19 (a few samples of this study predate the infection). Cell type and time point are not known.

For the CDR3, the DNA is TGTGCCAGCAGCTTGGTTGATAGCGGGGGTCCTGAGCAGTTCTTC. Amino acids: CASSLVDSGGPEQFF. The rearrangement joins TRBV5-6 to TRBJ2-1, with 9 bases lining up with TRBD2. Germline assignment: CDR1 SGHDT and CDR2 YYEEEE. The CDR3 extends over 15 amino acids. V lost 0 bases, J lost 9 bases, and 7 bases stayed unmatched.